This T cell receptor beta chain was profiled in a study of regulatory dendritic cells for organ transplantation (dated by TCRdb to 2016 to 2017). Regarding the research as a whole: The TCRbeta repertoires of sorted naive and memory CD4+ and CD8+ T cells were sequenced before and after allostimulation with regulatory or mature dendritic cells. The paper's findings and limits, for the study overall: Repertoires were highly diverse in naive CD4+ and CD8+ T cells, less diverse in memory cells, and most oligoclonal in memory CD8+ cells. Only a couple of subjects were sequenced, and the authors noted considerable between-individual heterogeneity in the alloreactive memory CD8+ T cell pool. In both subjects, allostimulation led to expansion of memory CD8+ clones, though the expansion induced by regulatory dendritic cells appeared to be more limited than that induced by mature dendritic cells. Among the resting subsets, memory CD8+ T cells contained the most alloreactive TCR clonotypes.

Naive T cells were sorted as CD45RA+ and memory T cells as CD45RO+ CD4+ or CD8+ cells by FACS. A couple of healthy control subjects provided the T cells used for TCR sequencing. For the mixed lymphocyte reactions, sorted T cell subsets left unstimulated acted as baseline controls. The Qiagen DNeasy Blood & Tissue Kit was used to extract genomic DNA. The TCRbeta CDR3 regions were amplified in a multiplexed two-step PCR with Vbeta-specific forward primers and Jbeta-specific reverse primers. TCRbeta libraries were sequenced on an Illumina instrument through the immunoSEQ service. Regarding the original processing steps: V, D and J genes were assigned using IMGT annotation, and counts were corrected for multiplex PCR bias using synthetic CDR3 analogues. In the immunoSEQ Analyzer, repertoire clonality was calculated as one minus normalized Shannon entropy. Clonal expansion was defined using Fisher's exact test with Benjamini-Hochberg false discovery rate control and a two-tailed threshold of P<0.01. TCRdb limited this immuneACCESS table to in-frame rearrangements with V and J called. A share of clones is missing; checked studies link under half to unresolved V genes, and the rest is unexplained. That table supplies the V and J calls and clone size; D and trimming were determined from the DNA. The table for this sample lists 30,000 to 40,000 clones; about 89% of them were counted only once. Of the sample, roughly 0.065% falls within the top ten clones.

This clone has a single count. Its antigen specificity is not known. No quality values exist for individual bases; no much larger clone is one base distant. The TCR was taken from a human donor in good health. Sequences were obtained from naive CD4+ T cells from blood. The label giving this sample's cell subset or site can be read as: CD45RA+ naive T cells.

The CDR3 region: CASSLQGGLETQYF. The DNA sequence is given as TGCGCCAGCAGCTTGCAGGGTGGGTTGGAGACCCAGTACTTC. The chain couples TRBV5-1 to TRBJ2-5; TRBD1 is possibly the D segment (5 matching bases). Measured from the cysteine to the phenylalanine, the CDR3 is 14 residues long. Only the CDR3 DNA is retained, 42 bases long and in frame from the first base. Between the V and J ends, shortened by 1 base and 5 bases respectively, the junction contains 12 bases. CDR1 and CDR2 are drawn from the germline V gene: SGHRS, YFSETQ.